This T cell receptor beta chain was captured by sequencing in a study of T cell responses to AZD1222 COVID-19 vaccine. Study-level points and caveats: Across spike, vaccine-associated CD4 TCRs were found, dominant at 160-218 and 743-854. Researchers took repertoire samples only after the peak T cell response had come.

Trimming removed 3 bases at V and 3 bases at J, with 14 bases between. This CDR3 has 15 amino acids. Germline V gives CDR1 LNHDA, CDR2 SQIVND (reference sequence). This table comes from immunoSEQ multiplex PCR, and its TCRdb copy is limited to in-frame clones, with some not included. The sample comprises roughly 86,000 clones, approximately 90% of which are singletons, and about 28% rests with the top ten. On this clone: The target antigen is unknown.

The gene calls are TRBV19 and TRBJ1-2; D gene uncertain. The sample here was peripheral blood, taken on day 0 of AZD1222 vaccination. This TCR derives from an adult in good health. The CDR3 loop is CASSMAGERDYGYTF. The DNA of the CDR3 is TGTGCCAGTAGTATGGCAGGAGAACGTGACTATGGCTACACCTTC.